Listed here are 8 T cell receptor beta chains from one sample, sequenced in a study of T cell repertoires in cytomegalovirus infection (dated by TCRdb to about 2019). TCRdb lists the instrument as Illumina HiSeq 1500. TCRdb redid the processing of the public reads, applying fastp at Q25 and MiXCR, and retained in-frame beta chains. One record per CDR3 amino acid sequence lists the most common genes and DNA. A total of 650,000 to 900,000 distinct CDR3 sequences appear in this sample, about 31% of them only once. The ten top clones hold around 12% of the sample. These receptors are not linked to any known antigen. The treatment or condition label corresponds to: in vitro stimulation with specific CMV peptide epitopes to enrich CMV-specific T cells. The input for sequencing was cultured CD8+ T cells from PBMCs, taken from culture after CMV antigen stimulation. These receptors originate from a human donor in good health (CMV status not recorded). Some clones in this sample may be carry-over from other donors' samples.

Points on this clonotype: A much larger clone lies one base from this, so it may be a read error. The chain couples TRBV11-2 to TRBJ1-1; D gene ambiguous. This CDR3 contains 13 residues. V lost 7 bases, J lost 0 bases, and 9 bases lay in between. Germline V lookup: CDR1 SGHAT, CDR2 FQNNGV. The CDR3 nucleotides are TGTGCCAGCAAGCCTTTTATGAACACTGAAGCTTTCTTT. This sequence encodes CASKPFMNTEAFF. The complete variable domain, with remaining parts taken from reference TRBV11-2 and TRBJ1-1, reads EAGVAQSPRYKIIEKRQSVAFWCNPISGHATLYWYQQILGQGPKLLIQFQNNGVVDDSQLPKDRFSAERLKGVDSTLKIQPAKLEDSAVYLCASKPFMNTEAFFGQGTRLTVV.

The chain is built from TRBV2 and TRBJ2-3, with D perhaps matching TRBD1 or TRBD2 (7 bases each). V was cut by 6 bases and J by 0 bases, with 13 bases left in between. The germline V gene encodes CDR1 SNHLY and CDR2 FYNNEI. The length of the CDR3 is 15 residues. CDR3 bases: TGTGCCAGCAGGGGGGGGACAGTCAGCACAGATACGCAGTATTTT. It specifies CASRGGTVSTDTQYF. Full variable domain (rest looked up from reference TRBV2 and TRBJ2-3): EPEVTQTPSHQVTQMGQEVILRCVPISNHLYFYWYRQILGQKVEFLVSFYNNEISEKSEIFDDQFSVERPDGSNFTLKIRSTKLEDSAMYFCASRGGTVSTDTQYFGPGTRLTVL.

V is TRBV27 and J is TRBJ1-2; 11 bases map to TRBD1. The CDR3 totals 15 residues. V shed 6 bases and J 8 bases; nucleotides not matched to a gene: 11. CDR1 and CDR2 (germline): MNHEY, SMNVEV (reference sequence). This CDR3 is CASSPRPDRGRGYTF. Here the CDR3 DNA reads TGTGCCAGCAGCCCACGCCCGGACAGGGGGCGCGGCTACACCTTC.

The chain couples TRBV27 to TRBJ2-2; 12 nucleotides match TRBD2. There are 15 residues in the CDR3. Germline V CDR1 and CDR2: MNHEY, SMNVEV (reference sequence). Losses at the gene ends were 6 bases for V and 6 bases for J; bases not matched to a gene: 5. The CDR3 DNA sequence: TGTGCCAGCAGCTGGACTAGCGGGGACCCCGGGGAGCTGTTTTTT. Its translation: CASSWTSGDPGELFF.

This clonotype has a handful of counts. This chain joins TRBV18 and TRBJ2-1, with 10 nucleotides matching TRBD2. Per germline, CDR1 KGHSH and CDR2 LQKENI. The J segment lost 5 bases and the V segment lost 6 bases, leaving 10 bases of the junction unmatched. The CDR3 runs 16 residues. The CDR3: CASSAGTSASNNEQFF. The CDR3 DNA reads as TGTGCCAGCTCTGCAGGGACTAGCGCCTCGAACAATGAGCAGTTCTTC.

This clonotype was counted between two and nine times. The gene calls are TRBV7-9 and TRBJ2-7; possibly TRBD1 for D (6 bases). The germline V gene has CDR1 SEHNR and CDR2 FQNEAQ (reference sequence). CDR3 size: 12 residues. Trimming stripped 5 bases from V and 5 bases from J, with 10 bases between. The CDR3 nucleotides read TGTGCCAGCAGCAGAGGACAGCACGAGCAGTACTTC. It encodes CASSRGQHEQYF. The whole variable domain, filled in from reference TRBV7-9 and TRBJ2-7, reads DTGVSQNPRHKITKRGQNVTFRCDPISEHNRLYWYRQTLGQGPEFLTYFQNEAQLEKSRLLSDRFSAERPKGSFSTLEIQRTEQGDSAMYLCASSRGQHEQYFGPGTRLTVT.

This chain connects TRBV24-1 to TRBJ2-3, with 7 bases lining up with TRBD2. J gave up 9 bases and V 4 bases, and 9 bases lay outside the gene matches. This CDR3 is 14 amino acids long. Germline loops: CDR1 KGHDR, CDR2 SFDVKD. In nucleotides, the CDR3 is TGTGCCACCAGTGAAACCGGGACTAAAGGCACGCAGTATTTT. Its protein product is CATSETGTKGTQYF.

This clonotype has ten or more counts. The chain uses TRBV12-5 and TRBJ1-6; D is ambiguous. This CDR3 contains 14 residues. The germline CDR1 and CDR2 sequences are LGHNT and FRNRAP. V lost 5 bases and J lost 11, with 16 bases in between. The CDR3 here is CASGPPKWAAPLHF. Written as DNA, the CDR3 is TGTGCTAGTGGTCCGCCAAAATGGGCAGCACCCCTCCACTTT.